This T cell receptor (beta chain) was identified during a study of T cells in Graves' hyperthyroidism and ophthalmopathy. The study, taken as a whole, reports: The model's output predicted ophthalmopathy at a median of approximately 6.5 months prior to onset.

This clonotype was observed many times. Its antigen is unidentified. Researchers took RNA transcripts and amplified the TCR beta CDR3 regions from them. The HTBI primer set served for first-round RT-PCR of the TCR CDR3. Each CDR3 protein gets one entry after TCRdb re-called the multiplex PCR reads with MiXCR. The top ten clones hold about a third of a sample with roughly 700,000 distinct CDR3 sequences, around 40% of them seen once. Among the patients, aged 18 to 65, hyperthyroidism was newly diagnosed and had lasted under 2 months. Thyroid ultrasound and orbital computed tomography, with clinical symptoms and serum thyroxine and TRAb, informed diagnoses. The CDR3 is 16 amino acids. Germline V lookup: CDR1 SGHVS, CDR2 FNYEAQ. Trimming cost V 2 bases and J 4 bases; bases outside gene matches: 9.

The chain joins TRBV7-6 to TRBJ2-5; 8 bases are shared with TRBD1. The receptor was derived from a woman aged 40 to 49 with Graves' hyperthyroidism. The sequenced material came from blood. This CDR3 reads CASSLLIGQGTETQYF. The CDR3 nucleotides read TGTGCCAGCAGCTTACTTATCGGACAGGGAACAGAGACCCAGTACTTC.